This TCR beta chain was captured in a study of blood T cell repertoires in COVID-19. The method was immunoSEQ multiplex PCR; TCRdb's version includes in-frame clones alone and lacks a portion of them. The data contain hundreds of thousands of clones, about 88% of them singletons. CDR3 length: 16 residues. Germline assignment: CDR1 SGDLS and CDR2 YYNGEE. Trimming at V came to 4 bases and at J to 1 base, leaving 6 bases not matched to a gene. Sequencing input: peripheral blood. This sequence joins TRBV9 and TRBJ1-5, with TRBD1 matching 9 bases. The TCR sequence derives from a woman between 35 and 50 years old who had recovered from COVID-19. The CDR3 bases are TGTGCCAGCAGCCCGGGGACAGGGATGAGCAATCAGCCCCAGCATTTT. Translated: CASSPGTGMSNQPQHF. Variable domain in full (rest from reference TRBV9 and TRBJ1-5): DSGVTQTPKHLITATGQRVTLRCSPRSGDLSVYWYQQSLDQGLQFLIQYYNGEERAKGNILERFSAQQFPDLHSELNLSSLELGDSALYFCASSPGTGMSNQPQHFGDGTRLSIL.